The rows below give T cell receptor beta chains drawn from one sample of a study of HIV-infected children after antiretroviral therapy interruption. TCRdb processed the 3' RACE reads anew with MiXCR; each CDR3 protein has one entry. There are 45,000 to 50,000 distinct CDR3 sequences in the sample; roughly 4% occur only once, and 0.6% to 0.85% lies in the top ten. The sample here was CD45RA+ CD4+ T cells from PBMCs, pooled from several time points, taken from a donor given antiretroviral therapy, either interrupted or continuous. The receptors here all came from a pool of human donors with HIV. Both conserved end residues are part of each CDR3. Each record gives: clone size, D gene, V gene, J gene, CDR3 DNA, CDR3 protein. The D gene is left open where the match is weak. Clone size appears in some rows only: once, few, many, or a class for an expanded clone.

>many|NA|TRBV28|TRBJ1-2
TGTGCCAGCAGCTGGCTTTATGGCTACACCTTC
CASSWLYGYTF
>medium-sized|NA|TRBV5-1|TRBJ1-1
TGCGCCAGCAGCTTTGGAGGAACAGATGAAGCTTTCTTT
CASSFGGTDEAFF
>many|TRBD1|TRBV6-5|TRBJ2-1
TGTGCCAGCAGTTACTCCCTCCTTCAGGGGGCGAAGGATGAGCAGTTCTTC
CASSYSLLQGAKDEQFF
>many|NA|TRBV12-3/TRBV12-4|TRBJ2-5
TGTGCCAGCAATGGACAGATCCAAGAGACCCAGTACTTC
CASNGQIQETQYF
>NA|TRBD2|TRBV4-2|TRBJ2-7
TGTGCCAGCAGACAAGAAAGAACTAGCGGGGTGTACGAGCAGTACTTC
CASRQERTSGVYEQYF
>many|TRBD2|TRBV20-1|TRBJ2-7
TGCAGTGCCAGCGCGGTGGCTAGCGGGGGATACGAGCAGTACTTC
CSASAVASGGYEQYF
>many|TRBD1|TRBV10-3|TRBJ2-7
TGTGCCATCAGTGAGACGGGACAGGCCTACGAGCAGTACTTC
CAISETGQAYEQYF
>many|TRBD2|TRBV7-9|TRBJ2-1
TGTGCCAGCAGACGGGAGGCTGAGCAGTTCTTC
CASRREAEQFF
>many|NA|TRBV6-6|TRBJ2-7
TGTGCCAGCAGTAGGGACAAAAACTACGAGCAGTACTTC
CASSRDKNYEQYF
>many|NA|TRBV12-3/TRBV12-4|TRBJ1-2
TGTGCCAGCAGTTTGAGGACCAAAACACCGAACTATGGCTACACCTTC
CASSLRTKTPNYGYTF
>NA|NA|TRBV12-5|TRBJ1-2
TGTGCTAGTGCCCGGGACACTTTATATGGCTACACCTTC
CASARDTLYGYTF
>many|NA|TRBV20-1|TRBJ2-3
TGCAGTGCTGTGGGTTCCCGCACAGATACGCAGTATTTT
CSAVGSRTDTQYF
>many|TRBD1|TRBV19|TRBJ2-3
TGTGCCAGTACTTCCACAGGGGGGACAGATACGCAGTATTTT
CASTSTGGTDTQYF
>once|NA|TRBV28|TRBJ2-5
TGTGCCAGCAGTTTTCGGCGGCAAGAGATCCAGTACTTC
CASSFRRQEIQYF
>many|NA|TRBV20-1|TRBJ2-7
TGCAGTGCTAGGACCGTACGGGCAGACGAGCAGTACTTC
CSARTVRADEQYF
>many|NA|TRBV3-1|TRBJ2-5
TGTGCCAGCAGCCAAGGAAGGGACACCCAGTACTTC
CASSQGRDTQYF
>NA|NA|TRBV5-1|TRBJ2-1
TGCGCCAGCAGCTTGGTCGCGGTGAGCTCCTACAATGAGCAGTTCTTC
CASSLVAVSSYNEQFF
>many|NA|TRBV28|TRBJ2-7
TGTGCCAGCAGTTTAGGGGCCTACGAGCAGTACTTC
CASSLGAYEQYF
>many|NA|TRBV5-1|TRBJ2-5
TGCGCCAGCAGCTTGGAACGGGGAACGGGGGCGACCCAGTACTTC
CASSLERGTGATQYF
>NA|TRBD2|TRBV30|TRBJ2-5
TGTGCCTGGAGTGTGGCGAGAACCGGGACTAGGCAGGGAGAGACCCAGTACTTC
CAWSVARTGTRQGETQYF
>NA|NA|TRBV4-1|TRBJ2-7
TGCGCCAGCAGCCAATCAGAGTCCCTACCCTACGAGCAGTACTTC
CASSQSESLPYEQYF
>many|NA|TRBV27|TRBJ1-5
TGTGCCAGCAGCCCCGCTTGGACGAGCAATCAGCCCCAGCATTTT
CASSPAWTSNQPQHF